Below are 23 T cell receptor beta chains sequenced from a single sample in a study of shared clonotypes between healthy human individuals. The assay was immunoSEQ multiplex PCR, and TCRdb's table has in-frame clones only and misses some. The table includes roughly 500,000 clones, 95% to 97% detected once. The specimen was naive CD4+ T cells sorted from blood. This sample's subset: CD45RA+ positively selected. The receptors originated from a woman in her twenties or thirties in good health.

This clone occurred once. V usage is TRBV6-5 and J usage is TRBJ2-7; the D gene is possibly TRBD1 (5 bases). Per germline, CDR1 MNHEY and CDR2 SVGAGI. V was pared by 2 bases and J by 7 bases, with 12 bases between. This CDR3 comprises 13 residues. CDR3: CASSYTGHAEQYF. CDR3 DNA sequence: TGTGCCAGCAGTTACACCGGACACGCGGAGCAGTACTTC.

The chain has TRBV28 and TRBJ2-7; possible D gene TRBD1, 5 bases. V dropped 2 bases and J dropped 3 bases, with 11 bases sitting between them. The CDR3 extends over 14 amino acids. Germline assignment: CDR1 MDHEN and CDR2 SYDVKM. The CDR3 sequence is CASSLVLRDYEQYF. In DNA form, the CDR3 reads TGTGCCAGCAGTTTAGTCCTCAGGGACTACGAGCAGTACTTC.

This clone was counted once. V and J are TRBV11-3 and TRBJ1-1, with D uncertain. CDR1 is SGHNT and CDR2 is YENEEA in the germline V gene. CDR3 length equals 13 residues. The V end lost 5 bases, the J end lost 1 base, and 8 bases lay between the germline ends. The CDR3 spells CASSRTWNTEAFF. The DNA of the CDR3 is TGTGCCAGCAGCCGTACCTGGAACACTGAAGCTTTCTTT. Variable domain in full (rest from reference TRBV11-3 and TRBJ1-1): EAGVVQSPRYKIIEKKQPVAFWCNPISGHNTLYWYLQNLGQGPELLIRYENEEAVDDSQLPKDRFSAERLKGVDSTLKIQPAELGDSAVYLCASSRTWNTEAFFGQGTRLTVV.

This chain connects TRBV18 to TRBJ1-2; TRBD1 matches at 9 bases. The CDR3 is made up of 14 amino acids. Germline lookup yields CDR1 KGHSH and CDR2 LQKENI. The V segment lost 4 bases and the J segment 13 bases; nucleotides outside the gene matches: 13. The CDR3 nucleotides are TGTGCCAGCTCACAACTTCGGGACAGGGCAGATCTCACCTTC. Protein product: CASSQLRDRADLTF.

CDR3 nucleotides: TGTGCCAGCAGTTTATTCACCTCTGGGGCCAACGTCCTGACTTTC. Its protein is CASSLFTSGANVLTF. The chain carries TRBV28 and TRBJ2-6; D is unclear. The CDR3 is 15 amino acids. Germline V gene sequence: CDR1 MDHEN, CDR2 SYDVKM. Trimming pared 1 base from V and 0 bases from J, leaving 4 bases between. Full variable domain (rest looked up from reference TRBV28 and TRBJ2-6): DVKVTQSSRYLVKRTGEKVFLECVQDMDHENMFWYRQDPGLGLRLIYFSYDVKMKEKGDIPEGYSVSREKKERFSLILESASTNQTSMYLCASSLFTSGANVLTFGAGSRLTVL.

V and J are TRBV23-1 and TRBJ2-3; D might be TRBD1 (5 bases). TRBV23-1 is an open reading frame, and its role is uncertain. V was pared by 3 bases and J by 1 base, with 8 bases between. This CDR3 comprises 14 residues. The CDR3 DNA sequence: TGCGCCAGCAGTCATAGACAGTGCACAGATACGCAGTATTTT. Translated: CASSHRQCTDTQYF.

J is TRBJ2-2 and V is TRBV10-1; tentative D call: TRBD1 (6 bases). Germline CDR1 is WNHNN and CDR2 is SYGVQD (reference sequence). Trimming shortened V by 10 bases and J by 7 bases, and 13 bases separated the two germline ends. CDR3 size: 12 residues. This chain's CDR3 is CATGHPGGELFF. The CDR3 bases are TGCGCCACGGGACACCCTGGCGGGGAGCTGTTTTTT.

This chain joins TRBV5-4 and TRBJ2-7, with 7 bases identical to TRBD2. In germline, CDR1 is SGHNT, CDR2 YYREEE (reference sequence). The CDR3 runs to 14 residues. Trimming took 4 bases from V and 7 from J; bases not matched to a gene: 11. CDR3 sequence: CASSPSIAGGEQYF. CDR3 coding DNA: TGTGCCAGCAGCCCATCGATAGCGGGCGGGGAGCAGTACTTC. The whole variable domain, remainder taken from reference TRBV5-4 and TRBJ2-7, is ETGVTQSPTHLIKTRGQQVTLRCSSQSGHNTVSWYQQALGQGPQFIFQYYREEENGRGNFPPRFSGLQFPNYSSELNVNALELDDSALYLCASSPSIAGGEQYFGPGTRLTVT.

V and J are TRBV29-1 and TRBJ2-1, with D unclear. Germline loops: CDR1 SQVTM, CDR2 ANQGSEA. V was clipped by 2 bases and J by 4 bases, with 12 bases between them. CDR3 length equals 14 residues. CDR3 coding DNA: TGCAGCGTTGAAAGACCGACGAAGTACAATGAGCAGTTCTTC. It codes for CSVERPTKYNEQFF.

This clone was counted a single time. This chain uses TRBV19 with TRBJ2-5; no reliable D call. Between the trimmed V and J ends, which lost 4 bases and 4 bases, there was a span of 13 bases. The germline gives CDR1 LNHDA, CDR2 SQIVND (reference sequence). The CDR3 has 14 residues. CDR3 protein: CASSTLPQGETQYF. The CDR3 nucleotides read TGTGCCAGTAGTACCCTACCCCAAGGAGAGACCCAGTACTTC.

The J gene is TRBJ2-2, the V gene TRBV27; D is perhaps TRBD2 (6 bases). Germline-derived CDR1 and CDR2 are MNHEY and SMNVEV (reference sequence). Trimming pared 7 bases from V and 3 bases from J, leaving 18 bases between. The CDR3 extends over 16 amino acids. Here the CDR3 reads CASTYKTGAYTGELFF. CDR3 bases: TGTGCCAGCACTTACAAAACGGGAGCCTACACCGGGGAGCTGTTTTTT.

The rearrangement links TRBV11-2 to TRBJ1-1, with TRBD1 matching over 11 bases. V was pared by 5 bases and J by 5 bases, with 10 bases of the junction left unmatched. This CDR3 comprises 16 residues. CDR1 is SGHAT, CDR2 FQNNGV, per germline. CDR3: CASSPGQGAPWTEAFF. The CDR3 region has the DNA TGTGCCAGCAGCCCCGGACAGGGGGCCCCCTGGACTGAAGCTTTCTTT.

This clone was picked up one time. The J gene is TRBJ2-7, the V gene TRBV6-5; TRBD1 aligns across 9 bases. The germline gives CDR1 MNHEY, CDR2 SVGAGI. This CDR3 has 13 amino acids. Unmatched junction bases numbered 6, after V lost 7 bases and J lost 5 bases. The DNA of the CDR3 is TGTGCCAGCAAGGGGGACAGGGCGAACGAGCAGTACTTC. This codes for CASKGDRANEQYF.

The chain carries TRBV5-1 and TRBJ1-5; D unresolved. With 2 bases removed from V and 0 bases from J, the gap between germline ends came to 6 bases. There are 14 residues in the CDR3. The germline gives CDR1 SGHRS, CDR2 YFSETQ. The CDR3 here is CASSFGDSNQPQHF. The CDR3 region has the DNA TGCGCCAGCAGCTTCGGCGATAGCAATCAGCCCCAGCATTTT.

The rearrangement uses TRBV18 and TRBJ2-7; 8 positions agree with TRBD2. With V trimmed by 3 bases and J by 4 bases, 5 bases remained unmatched. CDR1 is KGHSH, CDR2 LQKENI, per germline. The CDR3 spans 14 residues. DNA of the CDR3: TGTGCCAGCTCACCGGGACTAGAGTCGTACGAGCAGTACTTC. Translation gives CASSPGLESYEQYF.

The V gene is TRBV5-8, the J gene TRBJ2-7, with TRBD1 matching over 10 bases. In germline, CDR1 is SGHTS, CDR2 YDEGEE. The V and J ends lost 4 bases and 4 bases, in that order; junction bases with no gene match: 8. CDR3 size: 15 residues. The CDR3, as DNA: TGTGCCAGCAGCCCAGGAGGGACAGGGGTATACGAGCAGTACTTC. Its translation is CASSPGGTGVYEQYF.

The gene calls are TRBV7-9 and TRBJ2-7; 10 nucleotides line up with TRBD2. V lost 5 bases to trimming and J lost 0 bases; unmatched junction nucleotides: 13. The length of the CDR3 is 18 residues. Germline V gene sequence: CDR1 SEHNR, CDR2 FQNEAQ (reference sequence). The CDR3: CASSAMFTSGVLSYEQYF. CDR3 bases: TGTGCCAGCAGCGCAATGTTCACTAGCGGGGTCCTCTCCTACGAGCAGTACTTC.

The CDR3 region is CASSRGRLYEQYF. The CDR3, as DNA: TGTGCCAGCTCACGGGGGAGACTCTACGAGCAGTACTTC. V gene TRBV18 combines with J gene TRBJ2-7; D possibly matches TRBD1 or TRBD2 (5 bases each). The germline CDR1 and CDR2 sequences are KGHSH and LQKENI. This CDR3 is built from 13 residues. Trimming cost V 4 bases and J 3 bases, with 10 bases left between them.

The chain couples TRBV7-8 to TRBJ2-7; 7 positions match TRBD2. Germline V gene sequence: CDR1 SGHVS, CDR2 FQNEAQ. The CDR3 runs 13 residues. The V gene end was trimmed by 5 bases and the J gene end by 5 bases; junction bases not matched to a gene: 6. The chain's CDR3 is CASSRRLAHEQYF. The CDR3 DNA reads TGTGCCAGCAGCCGGCGACTAGCTCACGAGCAGTACTTC.

The rearrangement joins TRBV27 to TRBJ2-1; perhaps TRBD1 as D (6 bases). This CDR3 comprises 14 residues. V was trimmed by 2 bases and J by 5 bases, leaving 10 bases between them. The germline CDR1 and CDR2 sequences are MNHEY and SMNVEV (reference sequence). The CDR3 loop is CASSLLQGHNEQFF. CDR3 in DNA: TGTGCCAGCAGTTTACTACAGGGTCACAATGAGCAGTTCTTC.

The chain combines TRBV4-1 with TRBJ2-1; 8 bases match TRBD2. CDR3 length equals 16 residues. V lost 4 bases to trimming and J lost 4 bases; unmatched junction nucleotides: 9. Germline V gives CDR1 MGHRA, CDR2 YSYEKL. CDR3: CASSPTLQRGYNEQFF. In DNA form, the CDR3 reads TGCGCCAGCAGCCCAACGCTACAGCGGGGGTACAATGAGCAGTTCTTC.

CDR3 sequence: CASSQPLAGGAYNEQFF. CDR3 sequence (DNA): TGCGCCAGCAGCCAGCCTTTAGCGGGAGGGGCCTACAATGAGCAGTTCTTC. The chain links TRBV4-1 to TRBJ2-1; TRBD2 matches at 11 bases. Germline CDR1 is MGHRA and CDR2 is YSYEKL. J lost 2 bases, V lost 3 bases, and 6 bases had no gene match. The CDR3 consists of 17 residues.

The chain recombines TRBV6-1 with TRBJ1-4; D is unresolved. CDR1 is MNHNS, CDR2 SASEGT, per germline. Deletions cut 6 bases from V and 7 bases from J, with 18 bases between. This CDR3 is built from 15 residues. This chain's CDR3 is CASSVITRGSEKLFF. The CDR3 DNA reads as TGTGCCAGCAGCGTTATAACCCGAGGTTCTGAAAAACTGTTTTTT.